This T cell receptor beta chain stems from a study of T cells in Graves' hyperthyroidism and ophthalmopathy. Regions amplified from RNA transcripts were the TCR beta CDR3 regions. The TCR CDR3 was amplified in a first-round RT-PCR using the HTBI primer set. TCRdb re-derived calls from the multiplex PCR reads in MiXCR, one entry per CDR3 protein. The sample yields hundreds of thousands of distinct CDR3 sequences, about a sixth seen once. Points from the study as a whole: In the analysis, a 13 V-J model separated ophthalmopathy from stable hyperthyroidism. Most thyroid clonotypes expanded above 0.001 appeared in blood too.

Uncontrolled infection, other autoimmune disease, pregnancy or lactation excluded patients. The ends lost 5 bases at V and 6 bases at J; junction bases unmatched: 5. Per the germline V gene, CDR1 is DFQATT and CDR2 is SNEGSKA (reference sequence). This CDR3 has 12 amino acids. This clonotype was seen many times. The antigen is not known. The genes are TRBV20-1 and TRBJ1-2; 8 nucleotides line up with TRBD1. Sequencing was carried out using blood. The receptor's source is a woman under 30 with Graves' ophthalmopathy. The CDR3 loop is CSARQGIDGYTF. The CDR3 DNA follows: TGCAGTGCTCGACAGGGGATAGATGGCTACACCTTC.